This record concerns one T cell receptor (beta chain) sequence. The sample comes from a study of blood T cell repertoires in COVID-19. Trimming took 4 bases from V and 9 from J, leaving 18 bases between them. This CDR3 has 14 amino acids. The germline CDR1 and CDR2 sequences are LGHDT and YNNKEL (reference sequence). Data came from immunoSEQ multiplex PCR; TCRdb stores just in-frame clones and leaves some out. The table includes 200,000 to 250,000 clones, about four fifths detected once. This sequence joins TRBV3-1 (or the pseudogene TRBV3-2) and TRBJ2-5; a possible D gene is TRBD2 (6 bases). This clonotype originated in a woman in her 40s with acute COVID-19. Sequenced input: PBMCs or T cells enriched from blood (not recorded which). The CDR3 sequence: CASSLKGGKGAQYF. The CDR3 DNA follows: TGTGCCAGCAGCCTAAAGGGAGGTAAAGGGGCCCAGTACTTC.